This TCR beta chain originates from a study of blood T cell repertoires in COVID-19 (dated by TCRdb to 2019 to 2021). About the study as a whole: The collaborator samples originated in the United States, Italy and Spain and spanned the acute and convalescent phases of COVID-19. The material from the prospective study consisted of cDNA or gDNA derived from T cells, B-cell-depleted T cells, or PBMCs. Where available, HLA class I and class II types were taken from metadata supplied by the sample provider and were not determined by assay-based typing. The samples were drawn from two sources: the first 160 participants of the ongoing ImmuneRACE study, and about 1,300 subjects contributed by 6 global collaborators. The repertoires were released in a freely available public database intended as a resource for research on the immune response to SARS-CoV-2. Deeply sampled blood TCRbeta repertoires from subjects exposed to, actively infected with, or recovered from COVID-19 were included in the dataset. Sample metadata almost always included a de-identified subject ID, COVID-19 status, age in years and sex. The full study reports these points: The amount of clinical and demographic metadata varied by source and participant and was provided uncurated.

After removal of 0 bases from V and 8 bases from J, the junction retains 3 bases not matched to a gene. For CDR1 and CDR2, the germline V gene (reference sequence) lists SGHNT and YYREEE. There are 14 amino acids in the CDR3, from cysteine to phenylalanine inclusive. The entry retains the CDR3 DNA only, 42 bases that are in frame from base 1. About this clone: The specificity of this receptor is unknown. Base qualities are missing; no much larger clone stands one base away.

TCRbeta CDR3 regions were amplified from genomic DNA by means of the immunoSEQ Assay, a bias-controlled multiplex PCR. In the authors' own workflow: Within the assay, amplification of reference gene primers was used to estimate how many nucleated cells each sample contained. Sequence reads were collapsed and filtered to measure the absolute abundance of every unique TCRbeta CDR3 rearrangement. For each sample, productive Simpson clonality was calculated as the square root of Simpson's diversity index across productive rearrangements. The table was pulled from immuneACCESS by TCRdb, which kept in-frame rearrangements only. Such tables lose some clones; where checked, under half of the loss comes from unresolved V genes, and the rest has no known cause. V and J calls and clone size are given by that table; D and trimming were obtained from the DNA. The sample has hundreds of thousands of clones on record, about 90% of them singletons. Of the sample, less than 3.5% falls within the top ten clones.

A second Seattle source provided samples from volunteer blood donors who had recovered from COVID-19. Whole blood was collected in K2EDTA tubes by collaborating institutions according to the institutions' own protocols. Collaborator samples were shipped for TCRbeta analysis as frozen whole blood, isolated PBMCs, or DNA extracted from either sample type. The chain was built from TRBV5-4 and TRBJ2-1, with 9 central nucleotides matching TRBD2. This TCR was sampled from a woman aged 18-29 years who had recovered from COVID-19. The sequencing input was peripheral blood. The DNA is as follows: TGTGCCAGCAGCTTGGGTGGCGGGAGGGATGAGCAGTTCTTC. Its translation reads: CASSLGGGRDEQFF.